This section outlines one T cell receptor beta chain sequence together with its context. What it binds is unknown. Relative to the germline gene, one junction end is altered; a read error may explain this. A deep-level run was used for the assay. For sorted subsets, 150 to 200 ng DNA per replicate equaled tens of thousands of T cell genomes. Sequenced by immunoSEQ multiplex PCR; TCRdb stores in-frame clones only, minus some. The sample records about 990,000 clones, 75% to 80% being singletons. The data are from a study of shared clonotypes between healthy human individuals. Overall study: Three CD4 naive, three CD4 memory, two CD8 naive and one CD8 memory plate were used per donor. Notes on the study in general: For naive CD4 cells, approximately 4.7% of clonotypes were shared across a handful of donors.

The source of this sequence is a man in his late teens or twenties in good health. Some clones in this sample may be carry-over from other donors' samples. Sequences were obtained from memory CD4+ T cells from PBMCs. Specified subset: CD45RA-negative fraction.

The CDR3 loop reads CASSFSGLSHEQYF. CDR3 nucleotide sequence: TGTGCCAGCAGCTTCTCTGGACTCTCCCACGAGCAGTACTTC. The rearrangement uses TRBV7-9 and TRBJ2-7; D may be TRBD2 (5 bases). Germline values: CDR1 SEHNR, CDR2 FQNEAQ (reference sequence). This CDR3 has 14 amino acids.